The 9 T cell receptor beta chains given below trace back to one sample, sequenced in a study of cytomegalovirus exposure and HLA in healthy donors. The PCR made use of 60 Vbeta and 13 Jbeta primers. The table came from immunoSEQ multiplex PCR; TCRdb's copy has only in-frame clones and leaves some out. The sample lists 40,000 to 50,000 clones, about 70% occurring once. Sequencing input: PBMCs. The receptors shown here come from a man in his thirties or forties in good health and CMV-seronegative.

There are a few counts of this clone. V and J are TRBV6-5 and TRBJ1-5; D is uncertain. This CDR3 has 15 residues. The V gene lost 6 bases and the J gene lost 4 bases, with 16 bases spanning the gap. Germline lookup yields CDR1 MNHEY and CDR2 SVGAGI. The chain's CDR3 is CASSPQNRRNQPQHF. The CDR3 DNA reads TGTGCCAGCAGCCCCCAGAATCGGCGGAATCAGCCCCAGCATTTT.

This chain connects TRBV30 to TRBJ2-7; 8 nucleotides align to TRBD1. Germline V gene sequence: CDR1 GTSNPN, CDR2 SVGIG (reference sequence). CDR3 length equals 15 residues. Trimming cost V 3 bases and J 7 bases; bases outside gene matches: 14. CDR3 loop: CAWRRPGQGAWEQYF. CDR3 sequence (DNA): TGTGCCTGGAGACGTCCTGGGCAGGGGGCTTGGGAGCAGTACTTC.

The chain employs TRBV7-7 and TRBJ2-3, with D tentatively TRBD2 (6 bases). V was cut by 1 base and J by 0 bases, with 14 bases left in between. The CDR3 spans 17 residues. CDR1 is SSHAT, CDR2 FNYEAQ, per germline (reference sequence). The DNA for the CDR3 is TGTGCCAGCAGCTTAGTCCCCGGTGGGGGGAGCACAGATACGCAGTATTTT. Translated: CASSLVPGGGSTDTQYF.

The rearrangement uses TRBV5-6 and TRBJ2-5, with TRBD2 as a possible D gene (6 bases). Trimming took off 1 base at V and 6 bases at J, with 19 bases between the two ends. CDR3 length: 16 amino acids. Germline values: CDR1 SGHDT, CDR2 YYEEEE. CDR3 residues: CASSLLTTSRDKTQYF. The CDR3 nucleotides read TGTGCCAGCAGCTTGTTGACGACTAGTCGGGATAAGACCCAGTACTTC.

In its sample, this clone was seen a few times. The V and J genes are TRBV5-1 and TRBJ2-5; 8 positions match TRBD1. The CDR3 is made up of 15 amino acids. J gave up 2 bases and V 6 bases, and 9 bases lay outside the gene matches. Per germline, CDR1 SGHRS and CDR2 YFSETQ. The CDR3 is CASTLTGALQETQYF. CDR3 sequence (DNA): TGCGCCAGCACACTGACAGGGGCCCTTCAAGAGACCCAGTACTTC.

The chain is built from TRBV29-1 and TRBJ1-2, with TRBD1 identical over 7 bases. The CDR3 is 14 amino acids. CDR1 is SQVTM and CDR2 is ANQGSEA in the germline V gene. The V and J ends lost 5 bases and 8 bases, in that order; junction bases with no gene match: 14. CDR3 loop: CSVLTGLSVGGYTF. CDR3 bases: TGCAGCGTTTTGACAGGGTTGAGTGTGGGCGGCTACACCTTC.

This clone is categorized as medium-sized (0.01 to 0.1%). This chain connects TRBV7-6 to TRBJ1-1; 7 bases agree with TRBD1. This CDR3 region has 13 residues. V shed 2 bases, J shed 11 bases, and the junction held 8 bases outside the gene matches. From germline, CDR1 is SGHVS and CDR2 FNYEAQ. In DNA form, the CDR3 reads TGTGCCAGCAGCTTAAACGTCGACAGGGAGGCTTTCTTT. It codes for CASSLNVDREAFF.

Written as DNA, the CDR3 is TGTGCCAGCAGCCAACACCGCTCTGGAAACACCATATATTTT. It translates to CASSQHRSGNTIYF. This chain joins TRBV11-2 and TRBJ1-3; D gene uncertain. Germline V gene data show CDR1 as SGHAT and CDR2 as FQNNGV. Trimming cost V 5 bases and J 0 bases, with 8 bases left between them. CDR3 length: 14 amino acids.

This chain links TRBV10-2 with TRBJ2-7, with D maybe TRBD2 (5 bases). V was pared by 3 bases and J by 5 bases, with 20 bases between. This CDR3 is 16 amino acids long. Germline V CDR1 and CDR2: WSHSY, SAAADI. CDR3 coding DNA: TGCGCCAGCAGTGAACGGCTAGCTGGGAGAGGTCACGAGCAGTACTTC. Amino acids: CASSERLAGRGHEQYF.